Following are 18 T cell receptor beta chains from one sample sequenced in a study of T-cell reconstitution after alpha-beta-depleted transplantation in children. Construction of the TCRbeta library involved unique molecular identifiers. TCRdb reprocessed the PCR reads with MiXCR, giving one entry per CDR3 protein. The data hold under 450,000 distinct CDR3 sequences, with 13% observed a single time. The sequenced sample was PBMCs, obtained from the stem cell graft. Receptor source: a human donor who donated a stem cell graft to a child with Fanconi anemia.

The V and J genes are TRBV12-3 or TRBV12-4 and TRBJ2-2, with 7 nucleotides matching TRBD2. V was pared by 3 bases and J by 3 bases, with 7 bases of the junction left unmatched. This CDR3 region has 16 residues. This CDR3 reads CASSLGRAADTGELFF. CDR3 bases: TGTGCCAGCAGTTTGGGGAGGGCCGCCGACACCGGGGAGCTGTTTTTT.

This clonotype showed up just a few times. The chain uses TRBV18 and TRBJ2-7; TRBD1 matches 8 bases. V lost 2 bases, J lost 6 bases, and 9 bases stayed unmatched. The CDR3 totals 15 residues. Germline CDR1 reads KGHSH; CDR2 reads LQKENI. The CDR3 DNA sequence: TGTGCCAGCTCACCATACCGGGACAGGACCCTCGAGCAGTACTTC. This sequence encodes CASSPYRDRTLEQYF.

The V gene is TRBV29-1, the J gene TRBJ2-6; no firm D call. The germline gives CDR1 SQVTM, CDR2 ANQGSEA. V was pared by 7 bases and J by 2 bases, with 12 bases between. The CDR3 length is 14 residues. CDR3 protein: CSAPVGAGANVLTF. The CDR3 DNA follows: TGCAGCGCCCCGGTTGGGGCTGGGGCCAACGTCCTGACTTTC.

V gene TRBV5-5 combines with J gene TRBJ2-7; 9 bases align to TRBD1. CDR1 is SGHKS and CDR2 is YYEKEE in the germline V gene (reference sequence). The CDR3 runs to 14 residues. The J segment lost 3 bases and the V segment lost 3 bases, leaving 4 bases of the junction unmatched. The DNA for the CDR3 is TGTGCCAGCAGCTCGGGGGACAGGGACTACGAGCAGTACGTC. It specifies CASSSGDRDYEQYV.

This clonotype was picked up many times. The chain combines TRBV4-2 with TRBJ2-2; maybe TRBD1 (5 bases). V lost 3 bases and J lost 0, with 11 bases in between. CDR3 length: 16 residues. Germline CDR1 reads LGHNA; CDR2 reads YNFKEQ. CDR3 in amino acids: CASSQIDSSNTGELFF. CDR3 DNA: TGTGCCAGCAGCCAGATAGACAGTTCGAACACCGGGGAGCTGTTTTTT.

The rearrangement joins TRBV6-2 or TRBV6-3 to TRBJ2-1; the D gene could be TRBD1 or TRBD2 (5 bases each). CDR1 is MNHEY and CDR2 is SVGEGT in the germline V gene. Deletions cut 6 bases from V and 0 bases from J, with 9 bases between. This CDR3 region has 14 residues. The CDR3: CASSRGASYNEQFF. The DNA for the CDR3 is TGTGCCAGCAGCCGGGGCGCCTCCTACAATGAGCAGTTCTTC.

This rearrangement joins TRBV29-1 to TRBJ2-5; D perhaps matches TRBD2 (5 bases). The germline CDR1 and CDR2 sequences are SQVTM and ANQGSEA. V shed 4 bases and J shed 4 bases, with 19 bases lying between them. This CDR3 comprises 15 residues. CDR3 DNA: TGCAGCGTTGGGTTGGCCGGATACGGGGTAGAGACCCAGTACTTC. This sequence encodes CSVGLAGYGVETQYF.

V is TRBV7-8 and J is TRBJ2-6, with D possibly being TRBD2 (5 bases). The CDR3 has 18 residues. V gave up 1 base and J gave up 0 bases, with 13 bases separating them. Germline CDR1 is SGHVS and CDR2 is FQNEAQ. This chain's CDR3 is CASSLERVLSSGANVLTF. In DNA, the CDR3 is TGTGCCAGCAGCTTAGAGAGGGTCCTTAGCTCTGGGGCCAACGTCCTGACTTTC.

As for this clonotype: Because the CDR3 is missing its conserved closing phenylalanine or tryptophan, this is likely a read error. The chain carries TRBV12-5 and TRBJ1-3; D might be TRBD1 (5 bases). V dropped 6 bases and J dropped 0 bases, with 9 bases sitting between them. The germline CDR1 and CDR2 sequences are LGHNT and FRNRAP. The CDR3 contains 14 residues. The CDR3 sequence is CASGSGTSGNTIYC. For the CDR3, the DNA is TGTGCTAGTGGCTCCGGGACCTCTGGAAACACCATATATTGT.

The chain couples TRBV3-1 to TRBJ2-3; TRBD1 matches at 11 bases. Germline CDR1 and CDR2: LGHDT and YNNKEL (reference sequence). The CDR3 is made up of 17 amino acids. V lost 4 bases, J lost 1 base, and 7 bases stayed unmatched. Here the CDR3 reads CASSRRTGGMGTDTQYF. The DNA of the CDR3 is TGTGCCAGCAGCCGTAGGACAGGGGGCATGGGCACAGATACGCAGTATTTT.

This clonotype has ten or more counts. The chain recombines TRBV7-9 with TRBJ2-1; D not certain. V shed 5 bases and J shed 4 bases, with 9 bases lying between them. Germline CDR1 is SEHNR and CDR2 is FQNEAQ (reference sequence). The CDR3 contains 13 residues. CDR3 protein: CASSPYLYNEQFF. The CDR3, as DNA: TGTGCCAGCAGCCCTTACCTATACAATGAGCAGTTCTTC.

Remarks on this clonotype: This may be a read error, as it is one base from a much larger clone. In DNA form, the CDR3 reads TGTGCCTGCAGTGTCGGACAGGGGCGACCTTCATCCGGGGAGCTGTTTTTT. It yields the protein CACSVGQGRPSSGELFF. The V gene is TRBV3-1, the J gene TRBJ2-2; 9 nucleotides align to TRBD1. Germline-derived CDR1 and CDR2 are LGHDT and YNNKEL (reference sequence). The CDR3 contains 17 residues.

This clonotype was recorded many times. This chain uses TRBV7-9 with TRBJ2-1; a possible D gene is TRBD2 (7 bases). This CDR3 is 15 amino acids long. V lost 0 bases and J lost 6, with 12 bases in between. Germline V gives CDR1 SEHNR, CDR2 FQNEAQ (reference sequence). CDR3 region: CASSLAGGPINEQFF. The DNA of the CDR3 is TGTGCCAGCAGCTTAGCGGGGGGGCCCATCAATGAGCAGTTCTTC. Using reference TRBV7-9 and TRBJ2-1 for the parts outside the CDR3, the full variable domain is DTGVSQNPRHKITKRGQNVTFRCDPISEHNRLYWYRQTLGQGPEFLTYFQNEAQLEKSRLLSDRFSAERPKGSFSTLEIQRTEQGDSAMYLCASSLAGGPINEQFFGPGTRLTVL.

This clonotype was seen at least ten times. V is TRBV29-1 and J is TRBJ2-3; the D is unclear. V was pared by 0 bases and J by 0 bases, with 16 bases between. Looked up from germline, CDR1 is SQVTM and CDR2 is ANQGSEA. The CDR3 length is 17 residues. CDR3 sequence reads: CSVEDQNARSSTDTQYF. CDR3 nucleotide sequence: TGCAGCGTTGAAGATCAAAATGCCAGGTCCAGCACAGATACGCAGTATTTT.

Many counts were recorded for this clonotype. This chain uses TRBV7-8 with TRBJ2-2, with D unresolved. Trimming cost V 0 bases and J 3 bases, with 8 bases left between them. CDR1 SGHVS and CDR2 FQNEAQ come from the germline V gene. The CDR3 has 15 residues. CDR3: CASSLAGKDTGELFF. CDR3 sequence (DNA): TGTGCCAGCAGCTTAGCTGGGAAGGACACCGGGGAGCTGTTTTTT.

This clonotype was detected ten times or more. The rearrangement joins TRBV7-9 to TRBJ2-1; D call uncertain. Germline CDR1 reads SEHNR; CDR2 reads FQNEAQ (reference sequence). The CDR3 has 13 residues. Trimming removed 3 bases from V and 10 bases from J, with 13 bases in between. CDR3 sequence reads: CASSFIKGSEQFF. The CDR3 DNA follows: TGTGCCAGCAGCTTTATCAAGGGTAGCGAGCAGTTCTTC.

This rearrangement joins TRBV6-2 or TRBV6-3 to TRBJ1-5; TRBD1 agrees at 7 bases. J lost 8 bases, V lost 0 bases, and 10 bases had no gene match. The V gene's germline CDR1 is MNHEY and CDR2 SVGEGT. The CDR3 has 16 amino acids. In DNA form, the CDR3 reads TGTGCCAGCAGTTACTCAAGACAGGGCCGTGGGAAGCCCCAGCATTTT. It yields the protein CASSYSRQGRGKPQHF.

This clonotype was observed a handful of times. This sequence joins TRBV6-5 and TRBJ2-7; D unclear. Trimming stripped 0 bases from V and 2 bases from J, with 8 bases between. Germline CDR1 reads MNHEY; CDR2 reads SVGAGI. The CDR3 extends over 14 amino acids. CDR3 loop: CASSYSDIPYEQYF. The CDR3 region has the DNA TGTGCCAGCAGTTACTCAGACATCCCCTACGAGCAGTACTTC.